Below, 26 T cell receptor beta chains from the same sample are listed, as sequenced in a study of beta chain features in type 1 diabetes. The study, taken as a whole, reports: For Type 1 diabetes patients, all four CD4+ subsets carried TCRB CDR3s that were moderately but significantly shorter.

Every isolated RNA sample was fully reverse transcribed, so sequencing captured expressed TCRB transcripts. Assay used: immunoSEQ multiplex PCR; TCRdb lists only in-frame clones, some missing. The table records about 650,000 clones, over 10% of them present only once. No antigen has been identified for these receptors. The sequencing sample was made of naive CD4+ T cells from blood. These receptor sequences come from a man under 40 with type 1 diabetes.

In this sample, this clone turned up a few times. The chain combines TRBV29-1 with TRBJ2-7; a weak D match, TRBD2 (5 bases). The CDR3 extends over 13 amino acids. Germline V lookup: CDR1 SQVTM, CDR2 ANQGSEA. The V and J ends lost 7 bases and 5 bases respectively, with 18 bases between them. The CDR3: CSAGGRFRHEQYF. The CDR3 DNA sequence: TGCAGCGCCGGAGGACGTTTCAGGCACGAGCAGTACTTC.

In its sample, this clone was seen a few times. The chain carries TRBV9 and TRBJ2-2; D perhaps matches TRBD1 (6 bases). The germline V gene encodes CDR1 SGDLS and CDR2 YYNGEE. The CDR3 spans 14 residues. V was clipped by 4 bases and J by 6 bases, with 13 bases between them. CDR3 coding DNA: TGTGCCAGCAGCTCACAGGGTTTCGCCGGGGAGCTGTTTTTT. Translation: CASSSQGFAGELFF.

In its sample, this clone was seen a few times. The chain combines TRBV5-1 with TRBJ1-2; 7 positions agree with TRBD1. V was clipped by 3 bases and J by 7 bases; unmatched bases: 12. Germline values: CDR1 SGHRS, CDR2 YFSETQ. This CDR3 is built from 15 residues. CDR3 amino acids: CASSSGRQGSRGYTF. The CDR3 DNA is TGCGCCAGCAGCTCCGGACGACAGGGATCCCGTGGCTACACCTTC.

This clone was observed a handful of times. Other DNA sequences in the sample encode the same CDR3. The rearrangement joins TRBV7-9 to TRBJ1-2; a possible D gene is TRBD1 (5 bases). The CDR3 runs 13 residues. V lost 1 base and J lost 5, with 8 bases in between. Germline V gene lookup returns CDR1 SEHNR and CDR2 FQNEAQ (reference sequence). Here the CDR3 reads CASSLGGGYGYTF. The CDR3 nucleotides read TGTGCCAGCAGCTTAGGTGGGGGTTATGGCTACACCTTC.

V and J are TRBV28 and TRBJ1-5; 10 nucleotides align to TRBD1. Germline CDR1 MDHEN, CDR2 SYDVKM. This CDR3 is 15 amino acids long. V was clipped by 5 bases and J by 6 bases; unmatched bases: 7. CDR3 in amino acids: CASSPGTGVGQPQHF. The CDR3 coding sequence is TGTGCCAGCAGTCCCGGGACAGGGGTGGGTCAGCCCCAGCATTTT. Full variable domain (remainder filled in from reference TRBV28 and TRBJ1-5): DVKVTQSSRYLVKRTGEKVFLECVQDMDHENMFWYRQDPGLGLRLIYFSYDVKMKEKGDIPEGYSVSREKKERFSLILESASTNQTSMYLCASSPGTGVGQPQHFGDGTRLSIL.

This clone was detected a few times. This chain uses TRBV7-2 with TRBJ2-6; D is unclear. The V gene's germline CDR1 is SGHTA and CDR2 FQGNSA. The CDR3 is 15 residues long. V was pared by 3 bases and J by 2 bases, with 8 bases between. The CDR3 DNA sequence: TGTGCCAGCAGCTTTTTTGGGGCTGGGGCCAACGTCCTGACTTTC. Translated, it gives CASSFFGAGANVLTF. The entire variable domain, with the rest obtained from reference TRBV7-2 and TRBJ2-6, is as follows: GAGVSQSPSNKVTEKGKDVELRCDPISGHTALYWYRQSLGQGLEFLIYFQGNSAPDKSGLPSDRFSAERTGGSVSTLTIQRTQQEDSAVYLCASSFFGAGANVLTFGAGSRLTVL.

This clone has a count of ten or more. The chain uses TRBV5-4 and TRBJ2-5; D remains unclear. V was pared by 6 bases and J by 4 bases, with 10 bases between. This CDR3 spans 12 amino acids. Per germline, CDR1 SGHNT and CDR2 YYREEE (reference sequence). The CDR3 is CASIGSGETQYF. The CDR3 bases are TGTGCCAGCATTGGATCGGGAGAGACCCAGTACTTC. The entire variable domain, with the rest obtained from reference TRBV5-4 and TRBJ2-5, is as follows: ETGVTQSPTHLIKTRGQQVTLRCSSQSGHNTVSWYQQALGQGPQFIFQYYREEENGRGNFPPRFSGLQFPNYSSELNVNALELDDSALYLCASIGSGETQYFGPGTRLLVL.

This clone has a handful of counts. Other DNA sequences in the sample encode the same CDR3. This chain's CDR3 is CASSLEGPYEQYF. The CDR3, as DNA: TGTGCCAGCAGTTTAGAGGGACCCTACGAGCAGTACTTC. The V call is TRBV28, the J call TRBJ2-7; tentatively, D is TRBD1 or TRBD2 (5 bases each). Germline-derived CDR1 and CDR2 are MDHEN and SYDVKM. CDR3 size: 13 residues. Trimming cost V 2 bases and J 2 bases, with 7 bases left between them.

The chain's CDR3 is CASSWGQGNEKLFF. Here the CDR3 DNA reads TGTGCCAGCAGCTGGGGACAGGGAAATGAAAAACTGTTTTTT. The V and J genes are TRBV7-9 and TRBJ1-4; 9 bases agree with TRBD1. This CDR3 region has 14 residues. The V segment lost 4 bases and the J segment 5 bases; nucleotides outside the gene matches: 2. Germline loops: CDR1 SEHNR, CDR2 FQNEAQ (reference sequence).

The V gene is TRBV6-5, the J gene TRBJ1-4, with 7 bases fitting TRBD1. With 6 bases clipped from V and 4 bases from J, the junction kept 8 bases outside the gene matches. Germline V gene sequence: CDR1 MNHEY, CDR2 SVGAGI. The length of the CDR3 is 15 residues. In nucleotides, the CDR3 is TGTGCCAGCAGCCGGGGGACAGTGATTAATGAAAAACTGTTTTTT. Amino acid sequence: CASSRGTVINEKLFF.

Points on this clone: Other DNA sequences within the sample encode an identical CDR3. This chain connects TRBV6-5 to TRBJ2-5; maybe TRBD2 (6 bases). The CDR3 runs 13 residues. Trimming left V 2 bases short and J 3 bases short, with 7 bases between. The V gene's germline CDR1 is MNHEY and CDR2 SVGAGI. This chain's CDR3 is CASSYRGEETQYF. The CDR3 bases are TGTGCCAGCAGTTACCGCGGGGAAGAGACCCAGTACTTC.

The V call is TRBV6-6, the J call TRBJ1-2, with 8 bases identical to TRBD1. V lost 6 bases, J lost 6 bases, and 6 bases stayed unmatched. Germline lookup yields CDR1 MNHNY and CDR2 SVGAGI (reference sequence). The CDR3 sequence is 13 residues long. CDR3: CASSRGTGHGYTF. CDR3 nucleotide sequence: TGTGCCAGCAGCCGCGGGACAGGCCATGGCTACACCTTC.

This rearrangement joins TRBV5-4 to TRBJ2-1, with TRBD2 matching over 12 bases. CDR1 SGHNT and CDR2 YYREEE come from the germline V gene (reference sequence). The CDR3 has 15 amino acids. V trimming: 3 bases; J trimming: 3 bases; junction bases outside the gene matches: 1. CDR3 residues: CASSWTSGDYNEQFF. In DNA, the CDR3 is TGTGCCAGCAGCTGGACTAGCGGGGACTACAATGAGCAGTTCTTC.

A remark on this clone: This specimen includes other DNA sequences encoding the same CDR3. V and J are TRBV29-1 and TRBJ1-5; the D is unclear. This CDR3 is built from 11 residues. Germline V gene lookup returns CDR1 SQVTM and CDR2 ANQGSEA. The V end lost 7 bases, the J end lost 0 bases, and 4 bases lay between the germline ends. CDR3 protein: CSAGSNQPQHF. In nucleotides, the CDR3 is TGCAGCGCGGGTAGCAATCAGCCCCAGCATTTT. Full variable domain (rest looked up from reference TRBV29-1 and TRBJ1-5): SAVISQKPSRDICQRGTSLTIQCQVDSQVTMMFWYRQQPGQSLTLIATANQGSEATYESGFVIDKFPISRPNLTFSTLTVSNMSPEDSSIYLCSAGSNQPQHFGDGTRLSIL.

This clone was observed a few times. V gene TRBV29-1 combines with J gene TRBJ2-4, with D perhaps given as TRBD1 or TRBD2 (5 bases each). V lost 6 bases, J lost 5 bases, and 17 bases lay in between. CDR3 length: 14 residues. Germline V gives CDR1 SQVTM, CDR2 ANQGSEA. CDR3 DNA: TGCAGCGTGGGACCGTGGACCGGGGAAAACATTCAGTACTTC. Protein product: CSVGPWTGENIQYF.

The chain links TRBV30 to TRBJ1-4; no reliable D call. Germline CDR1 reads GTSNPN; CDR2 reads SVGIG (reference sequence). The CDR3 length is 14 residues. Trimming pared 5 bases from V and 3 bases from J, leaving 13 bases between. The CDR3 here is CAWDRRAPNEKLFF. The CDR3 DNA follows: TGTGCCTGGGACCGCCGGGCCCCTAATGAAAAACTGTTTTTT.

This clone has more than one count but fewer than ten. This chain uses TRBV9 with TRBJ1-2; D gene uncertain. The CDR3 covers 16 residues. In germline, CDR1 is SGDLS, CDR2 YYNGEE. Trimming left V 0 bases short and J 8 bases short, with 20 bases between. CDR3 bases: TGTGCCAGCAGCGTAGGTCACAGTTTTAGATCGGAAGGCTACACCTTC. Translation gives CASSVGHSFRSEGYTF.

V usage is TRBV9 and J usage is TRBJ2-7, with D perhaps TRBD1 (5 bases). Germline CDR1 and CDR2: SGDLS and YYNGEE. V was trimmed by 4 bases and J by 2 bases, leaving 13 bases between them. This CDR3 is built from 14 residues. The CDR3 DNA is TGTGCCAGCAGCCCAAACCTGGGGCCCTACGAGCAGTACTTC. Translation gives CASSPNLGPYEQYF.

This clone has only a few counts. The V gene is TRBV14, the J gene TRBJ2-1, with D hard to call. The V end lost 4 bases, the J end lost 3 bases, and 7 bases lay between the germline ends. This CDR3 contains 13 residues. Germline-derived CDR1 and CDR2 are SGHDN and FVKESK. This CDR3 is CASSPADYNEQFF. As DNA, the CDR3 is TGTGCCAGCAGCCCCGCCGACTACAATGAGCAGTTCTTC.

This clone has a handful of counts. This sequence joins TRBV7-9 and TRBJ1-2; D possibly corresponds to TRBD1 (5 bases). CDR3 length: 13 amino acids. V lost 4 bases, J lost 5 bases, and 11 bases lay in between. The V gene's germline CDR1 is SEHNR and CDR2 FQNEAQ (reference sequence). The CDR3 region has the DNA TGTGCCAGCAGCTCCCGGGACGATTATGGCTACACCTTC. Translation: CASSSRDDYGYTF.

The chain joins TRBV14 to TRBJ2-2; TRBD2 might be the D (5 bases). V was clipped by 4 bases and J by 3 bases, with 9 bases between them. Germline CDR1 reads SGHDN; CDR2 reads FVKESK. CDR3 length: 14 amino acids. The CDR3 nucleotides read TGTGCCAGCAGCCCCCTCGGGGACACCGGGGAGCTGTTTTTT. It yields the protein CASSPLGDTGELFF.

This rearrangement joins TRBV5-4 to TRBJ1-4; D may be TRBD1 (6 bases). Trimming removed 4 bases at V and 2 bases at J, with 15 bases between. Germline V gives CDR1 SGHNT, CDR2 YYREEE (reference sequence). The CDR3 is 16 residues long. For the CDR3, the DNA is TGTGCCAGCAGCCCCGAAGGGGGGCTTACTAATGAAAAACTGTTTTTT. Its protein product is CASSPEGGLTNEKLFF. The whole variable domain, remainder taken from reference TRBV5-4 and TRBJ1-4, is ETGVTQSPTHLIKTRGQQVTLRCSSQSGHNTVSWYQQALGQGPQFIFQYYREEENGRGNFPPRFSGLQFPNYSSELNVNALELDDSALYLCASSPEGGLTNEKLFFGSGTQLSVL.

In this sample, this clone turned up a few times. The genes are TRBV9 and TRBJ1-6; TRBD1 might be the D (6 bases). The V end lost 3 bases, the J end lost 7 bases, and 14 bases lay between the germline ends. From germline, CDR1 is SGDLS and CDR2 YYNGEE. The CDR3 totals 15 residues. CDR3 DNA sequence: TGTGCCAGCAGCGCGTTAGAGGGGGGCAATTCACCCCTCCACTTT. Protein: CASSALEGGNSPLHF.

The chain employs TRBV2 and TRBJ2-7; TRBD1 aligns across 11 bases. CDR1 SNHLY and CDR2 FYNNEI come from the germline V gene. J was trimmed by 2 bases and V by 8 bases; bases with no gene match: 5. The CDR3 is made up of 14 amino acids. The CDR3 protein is CASLKGQGAYEQYF. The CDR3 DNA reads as TGTGCCAGCTTGAAGGGACAGGGGGCCTACGAGCAGTACTTC.

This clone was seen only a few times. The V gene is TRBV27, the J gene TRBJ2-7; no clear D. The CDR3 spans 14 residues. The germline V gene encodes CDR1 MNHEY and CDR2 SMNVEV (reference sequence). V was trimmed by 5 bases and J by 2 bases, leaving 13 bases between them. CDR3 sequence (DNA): TGTGCCAGCAGTGTCTCACTCGAACCCTACGAGCAGTACTTC. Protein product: CASSVSLEPYEQYF.

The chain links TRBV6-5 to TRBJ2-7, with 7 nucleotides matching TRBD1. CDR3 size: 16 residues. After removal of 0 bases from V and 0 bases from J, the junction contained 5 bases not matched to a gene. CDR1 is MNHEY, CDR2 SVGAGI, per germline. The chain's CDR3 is CASSYSAGGSSYEQYF. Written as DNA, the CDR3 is TGTGCCAGCAGTTACTCCGCAGGGGGTAGCTCCTACGAGCAGTACTTC.